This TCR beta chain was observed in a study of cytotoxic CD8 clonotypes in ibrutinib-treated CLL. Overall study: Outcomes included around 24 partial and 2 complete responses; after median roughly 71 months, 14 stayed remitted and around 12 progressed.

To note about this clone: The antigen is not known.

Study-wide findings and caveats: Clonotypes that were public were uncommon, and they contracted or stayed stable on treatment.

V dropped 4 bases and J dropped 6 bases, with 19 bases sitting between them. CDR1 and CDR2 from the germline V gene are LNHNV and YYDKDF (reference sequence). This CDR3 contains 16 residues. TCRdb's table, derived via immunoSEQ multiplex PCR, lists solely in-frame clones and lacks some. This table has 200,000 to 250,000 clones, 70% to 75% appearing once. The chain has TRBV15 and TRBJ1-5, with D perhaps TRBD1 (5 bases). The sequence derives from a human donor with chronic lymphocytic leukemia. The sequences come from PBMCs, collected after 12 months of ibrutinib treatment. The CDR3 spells CATSIGRGFGGQPQHF. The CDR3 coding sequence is TGTGCCACCAGCATCGGGAGAGGATTCGGGGGTCAGCCCCAGCATTTT.